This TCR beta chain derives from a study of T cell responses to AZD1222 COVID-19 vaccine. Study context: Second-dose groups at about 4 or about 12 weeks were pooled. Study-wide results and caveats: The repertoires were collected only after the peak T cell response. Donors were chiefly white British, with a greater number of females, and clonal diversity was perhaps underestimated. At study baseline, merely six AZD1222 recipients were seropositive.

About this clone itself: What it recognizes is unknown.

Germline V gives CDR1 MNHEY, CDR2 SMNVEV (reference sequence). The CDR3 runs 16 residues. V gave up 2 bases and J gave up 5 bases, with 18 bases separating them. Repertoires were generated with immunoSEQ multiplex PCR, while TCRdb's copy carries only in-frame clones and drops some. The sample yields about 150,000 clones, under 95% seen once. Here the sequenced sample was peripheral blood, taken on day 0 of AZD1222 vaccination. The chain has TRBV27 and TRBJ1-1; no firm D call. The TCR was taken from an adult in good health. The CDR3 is CASSLRSAGEATEAFF. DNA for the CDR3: TGTGCCAGCAGTTTAAGGTCGGCGGGAGAGGCGACTGAAGCTTTCTTT.